This T cell receptor (beta chain) was profiled in a study of cytomegalovirus exposure and HLA in healthy donors. Study context: Assignment to the Caucasian-associated ancestry cluster applied to less than 85% of the approximately 390 genotyped donors.

CDR3 length equals 15 residues. Germline values: CDR1 SNHLY, CDR2 FYNNEI. The V end was cut by 2 bases, the J end by 0 bases, with 11 bases between. Regarding the study as a whole: Rare TCR sequences predominated, though certain public TCRs were found in many donors. Later on, analysis showed that most CMV-associated TCR beta chains appeared to be HLA-restricted. TCR beta chain V- and J-gene trimming was linked, in a later analysis, to a missense variant in DCLRE1C.

Regarding this clone: Antigen: not known.

The PCR was carried out with 60 Vbeta primers and 13 Jbeta primers. The protocol was immunoSEQ multiplex PCR, while the TCRdb copy is restricted to in-frame clones and leaves out a portion. This table holds 140,000 to 150,000 clones, about 80% found once. This TCR derives from a female donor in good health and CMV-seronegative. Sequencing input: PBMCs. This chain links TRBV2 with TRBJ2-7, with D tentatively TRBD1 (6 bases). In DNA, the CDR3 is TGTGCCAGCAGTGAACAGGGGCTCGCCTCCTACGAGCAGTACTTC. This sequence encodes CASSEQGLASYEQYF.